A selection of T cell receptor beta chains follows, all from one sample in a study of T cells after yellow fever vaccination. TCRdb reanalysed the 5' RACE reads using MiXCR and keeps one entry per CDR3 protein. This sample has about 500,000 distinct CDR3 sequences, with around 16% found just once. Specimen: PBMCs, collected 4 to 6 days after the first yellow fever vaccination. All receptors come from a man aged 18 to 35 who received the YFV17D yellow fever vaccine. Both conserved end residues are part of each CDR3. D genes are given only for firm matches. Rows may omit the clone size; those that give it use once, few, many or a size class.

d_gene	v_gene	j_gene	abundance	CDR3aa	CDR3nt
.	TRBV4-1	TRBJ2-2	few	CASSLLPPPTGELFF	TGCGCCAGCAGCCTCCTCCCACCCCCCACCGGGGAGCTGTTTTTT
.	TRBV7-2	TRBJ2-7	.	CASGETANF	TGTGCCAGCGGGGAGACCGCGAACTTC
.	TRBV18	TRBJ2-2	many	CASSPRVGRNTGELFF	TGTGCCAGCTCACCTCGAGTGGGCAGGAACACCGGGGAGCTGTTTTTT
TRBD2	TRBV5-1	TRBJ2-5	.	CASSRNSGGPQETQYF	TGCGCCAGCAGCAGAAATAGCGGGGGGCCACAAGAGACCCAGTACTTC
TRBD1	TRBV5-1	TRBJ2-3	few	CASSLVQGLSDTQYF	TGCGCCAGCAGCTTAGTACAGGGGCTGTCAGATACGCAGTATTTT
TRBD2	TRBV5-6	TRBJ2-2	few	CASSRGLADTGELFF	TGTGCCAGCAGTAGAGGACTAGCGGACACCGGGGAGCTGTTTTTT
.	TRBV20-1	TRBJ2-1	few	CSAILHPYNEQFF	TGCAGTGCTATCCTGCACCCTTACAATGAGCAGTTCTTC
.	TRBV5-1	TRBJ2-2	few	CASGPDPNTGELFF	TGCGCCAGCGGCCCGGACCCCAACACCGGGGAGCTGTTTTTT
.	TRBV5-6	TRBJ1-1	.	CASRPGDRPYTEAFF	TGTGCCAGCAGACCGGGCGACAGACCTTACACTGAAGCTTTCTTT
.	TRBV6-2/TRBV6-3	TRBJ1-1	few	CASSGTYYTEAFF	TGTGCCAGCAGTGGGACGTATTACACTGAAGCTTTCTTT
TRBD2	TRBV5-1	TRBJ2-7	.	CASSLALGGNHEQYF	TGCGCCAGCAGCTTGGCCTTGGGGGGGAACCACGAGCAGTACTTC
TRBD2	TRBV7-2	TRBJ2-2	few	CASSPWGRDAGELFF	TGTGCCAGCAGCCCTTGGGGGAGGGATGCCGGGGAGCTGTTTTTT
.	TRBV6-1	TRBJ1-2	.	CASSEEGGLDYGYTF	TGTGCCAGCAGTGAAGAAGGGGGGTTGGACTATGGCTACACCTTC
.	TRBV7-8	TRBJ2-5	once	CASSQPGREETQYF	TGTGCCAGCAGCCAGCCGGGACGGGAAGAGACCCAGTACTTC
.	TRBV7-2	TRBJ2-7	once	CASSLVGTWGSEQYF	TGTGCCAGCAGCTTAGTTGGGACATGGGGGTCCGAGCAGTACTTC
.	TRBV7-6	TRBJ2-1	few	CASSLGSSSYNEQFF	TGTGCCAGCAGCTTAGGTAGCAGCTCCTACAATGAGCAGTTCTTC